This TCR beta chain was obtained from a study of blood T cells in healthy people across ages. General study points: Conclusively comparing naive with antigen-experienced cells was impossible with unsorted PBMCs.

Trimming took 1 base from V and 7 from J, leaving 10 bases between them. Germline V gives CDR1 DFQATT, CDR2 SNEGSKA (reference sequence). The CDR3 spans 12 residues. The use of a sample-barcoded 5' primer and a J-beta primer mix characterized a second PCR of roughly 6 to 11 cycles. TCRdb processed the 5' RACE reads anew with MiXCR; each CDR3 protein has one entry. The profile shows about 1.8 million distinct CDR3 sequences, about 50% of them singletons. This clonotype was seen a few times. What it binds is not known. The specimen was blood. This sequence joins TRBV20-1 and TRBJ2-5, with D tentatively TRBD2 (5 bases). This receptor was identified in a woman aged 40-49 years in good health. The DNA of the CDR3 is TGCAGTGCTAGAGTGGGCAGCGGGACCCAGTACTTC. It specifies CSARVGSGTQYF.